This is a list of T cell receptor beta chains from one sample in a study of blood T cell repertoires in COVID-19. Clones were read by immunoSEQ multiplex PCR, and TCRdb kept only the in-frame ones, dropping some. The profile shows 400,000 to 550,000 clones, around 88% of them singletons. The sample consisted of peripheral blood. Every receptor here comes from a woman in her 30s with acute or convalescent COVID-19. Each CDR3 is given with its conserved first and last residue. A D gene is named only where the DNA matches it firmly. Expanded clones get a size class; other rows say once, few or many, or leave the size out.

j_call: TRBJ2-7; d_call: NA; v_call: TRBV27; clone_size: few; cdr3_nt: TGTGCCAGCAGCCATGCGTACCTTAGCTCCTACGAGCAGTACTTC; cdr3_aa: CASSHAYLSSYEQYF
j_call: TRBJ1-2; d_call: NA; v_call: TRBV4-1; clone_size: NA; cdr3_nt: TGCGCCAGCAGCCAAGTTGGTCAGAATGGCTACACCTTC; cdr3_aa: CASSQVGQNGYTF
j_call: TRBJ1-3; d_call: NA; v_call: TRBV2; clone_size: NA; cdr3_nt: TGTGCCATAACAGGGACCTCTGGAAACACCATATATTTT; cdr3_aa: CAITGTSGNTIYF
j_call: TRBJ1-5; d_call: NA; v_call: TRBV30; clone_size: NA; cdr3_nt: TGTGCCTGGAATCCTCCTGGCAATCAGCCCCAGCATTTT; cdr3_aa: CAWNPPGNQPQHF
j_call: TRBJ1-2; d_call: NA; v_call: TRBV6-5; clone_size: NA; cdr3_nt: TGTGCCAGCAGTAGGACTGAGAACTATGGCTACACCTTC; cdr3_aa: CASSRTENYGYTF
j_call: TRBJ2-4; d_call: TRBD1; v_call: TRBV18; clone_size: NA; cdr3_nt: TGTGCCAGCTCACCAAGACAGGGGAATTTAAACATTCAGTACTTC; cdr3_aa: CASSPRQGNLNIQYF
j_call: TRBJ1-1; d_call: NA; v_call: TRBV27; clone_size: NA; cdr3_nt: TGCGCCAGCACCAAAGGGGACTGGAACACTGAAGCTTTCTTT; cdr3_aa: CASTKGDWNTEAFF
j_call: TRBJ1-3; d_call: TRBD1; v_call: TRBV27; clone_size: once; cdr3_nt: TGTGCCAGCAGAAAGACAGGGGCTGGAAACACCATATATTTT; cdr3_aa: CASRKTGAGNTIYF
j_call: TRBJ2-3; d_call: TRBD1; v_call: TRBV5-6; clone_size: NA; cdr3_nt: TGTGCCAGCAGCATTGGACAGGGAACAACAGATACGCAGTATTTT; cdr3_aa: CASSIGQGTTDTQYF
j_call: TRBJ1-1; d_call: NA; v_call: TRBV5-1; clone_size: few; cdr3_nt: TGCGCCAGCAGCTCGGGGGATCAGTGGAACACTGAAGCTTTCTTT; cdr3_aa: CASSSGDQWNTEAFF
j_call: TRBJ2-7; d_call: TRBD1; v_call: TRBV28; clone_size: few; cdr3_nt: TGTGCCAGCAGTGCCGGGACAGGGCGGCACGAGCAGTACTTC; cdr3_aa: CASSAGTGRHEQYF
j_call: TRBJ2-2; d_call: TRBD2; v_call: TRBV3-1/TRBV3-2; clone_size: NA; cdr3_nt: TGTGCCAGCAGAAGTACTAGCGGGGGGGCCGGGGAGCTGTTTTTT; cdr3_aa: CASRSTSGGAGELFF
j_call: TRBJ1-1; d_call: NA; v_call: TRBV25-1; clone_size: NA; cdr3_nt: TGTGCCAGCAGCACAGGCCTAATCACTGAAGCTTTCTTT; cdr3_aa: CASSTGLITEAFF
j_call: TRBJ2-3; d_call: TRBD2; v_call: TRBV7-3; clone_size: NA; cdr3_nt: TGTGCCAGCAGCTTCTATACTTTGCGGGGGGTCCCCACAGATACGCAGTATTTT; cdr3_aa: CASSFYTLRGVPTDTQYF
j_call: TRBJ2-3; d_call: TRBD2; v_call: TRBV4-1; clone_size: NA; cdr3_nt: TGCGCCAGCAGCCAACGGACTAGCGGGGGGGTAGATACGCAGTATTTT; cdr3_aa: CASSQRTSGGVDTQYF
j_call: TRBJ2-5; d_call: NA; v_call: TRBV12-3/TRBV12-4; clone_size: NA; cdr3_nt: TGTGCCAGCAATACACAGGAGCAAGAGACCCAGTACTTC; cdr3_aa: CASNTQEQETQYF
j_call: TRBJ2-7; d_call: TRBD1; v_call: TRBV27; clone_size: NA; cdr3_nt: TGTGCCAGCAGTCCGTCGACAGGGGGAATCGAGCAGTACTTC; cdr3_aa: CASSPSTGGIEQYF
j_call: TRBJ1-5; d_call: TRBD1; v_call: TRBV11-3; clone_size: NA; cdr3_nt: TGTGCCAGCCCAGGGGGCAGTAGCAATCAGCCCCAGCATTTT; cdr3_aa: CASPGGSSNQPQHF
j_call: TRBJ2-2; d_call: NA; v_call: TRBV23-1; clone_size: NA; cdr3_nt: TGCGCCAGCAGTCAAGCTCCCATAACAGTACGGGGCACCGGGGAGCTGTTTTTT; cdr3_aa: CASSQAPITVRGTGELFF
j_call: TRBJ2-7; d_call: NA; v_call: TRBV30; clone_size: NA; cdr3_nt: TGTGCCTGGAGTGTAATTCGACTGTCCGAGCAGTACTTC; cdr3_aa: CAWSVIRLSEQYF
j_call: TRBJ2-7; d_call: NA; v_call: TRBV3-1/TRBV3-2; clone_size: NA; cdr3_nt: TGTGCCAGCAGCCAAGTACTCGAGGTCGGAGAGCAGTACTTC; cdr3_aa: CASSQVLEVGEQYF
j_call: TRBJ1-1; d_call: NA; v_call: TRBV10-3; clone_size: NA; cdr3_nt: TGTGCCATCATGGGGAGAATGAACACTGAAGCTTTCTTT; cdr3_aa: CAIMGRMNTEAFF
j_call: TRBJ1-1; d_call: NA; v_call: TRBV19; clone_size: NA; cdr3_nt: TGTGCCAGTAGTATCTCACAGGGTGCGTCTGAAGCTTTCTTT; cdr3_aa: CASSISQGASEAFF
j_call: TRBJ1-2; d_call: NA; v_call: TRBV7-8; clone_size: NA; cdr3_nt: TGTGCCAGCAGCTTAGGACAGACTTGGAGTTACACCTTC; cdr3_aa: CASSLGQTWSYTF
j_call: TRBJ2-3; d_call: NA; v_call: TRBV10-3; clone_size: NA; cdr3_nt: TGTGCCATCAGTGACCGTTCAGATACGCAGTATTTT; cdr3_aa: CAISDRSDTQYF
j_call: TRBJ1-2; d_call: TRBD1; v_call: TRBV4-1; clone_size: NA; cdr3_nt: TGCGCCAGCAGCCAATTTCCCCGGACAGGGGGGAACTATGGCTACACCTTC; cdr3_aa: CASSQFPRTGGNYGYTF
j_call: TRBJ1-1; d_call: NA; v_call: TRBV19; clone_size: NA; cdr3_nt: TGTGCCAGTAGTTTTCTCACAGGGTACACTGAAGCTTTCTTT; cdr3_aa: CASSFLTGYTEAFF
j_call: TRBJ2-7; d_call: TRBD1; v_call: TRBV5-1; clone_size: NA; cdr3_nt: TGCGCCAGCAGCCAGGGGGACATCTCCTACGAGCAGTACTTC; cdr3_aa: CASSQGDISYEQYF
j_call: TRBJ2-2; d_call: TRBD2; v_call: TRBV4-2; clone_size: few; cdr3_nt: TGTGCCAGCAGCCACCCTAGCGGGGGCCGCACCGGGGAGCTGTTTTTT; cdr3_aa: CASSHPSGGRTGELFF
j_call: TRBJ2-2; d_call: TRBD2; v_call: TRBV9; clone_size: NA; cdr3_nt: TGTGCCAGCAGCGTAGGACTAGCGGGGGCGAACACCGGGGAGCTGTTTTTT; cdr3_aa: CASSVGLAGANTGELFF
j_call: TRBJ1-1; d_call: NA; v_call: TRBV30; clone_size: many; cdr3_nt: TGTGCCTGGAGTAGCCCCGTTGAAGCTTTCTTT; cdr3_aa: CAWSSPVEAFF
j_call: TRBJ2-7; d_call: NA; v_call: TRBV6-5; clone_size: NA; cdr3_nt: TGTGCCAGCAGTTACCGACAAACAGGGACCTACTACGAGCAGTACTTC; cdr3_aa: CASSYRQTGTYYEQYF
j_call: TRBJ2-4; d_call: TRBD2; v_call: TRBV4-1; clone_size: NA; cdr3_nt: TGCGCCAGCAGCCAACGGTCAGCGGGGGGGCAGAACATTCAGTACTTC; cdr3_aa: CASSQRSAGGQNIQYF
j_call: TRBJ2-5; d_call: TRBD2; v_call: TRBV5-1; clone_size: NA; cdr3_nt: TGCGCCAGCAGCCTAGTAGCGGGGGGGCTCCAAGAGACCCAGTACTTC; cdr3_aa: CASSLVAGGLQETQYF
j_call: TRBJ2-7; d_call: TRBD1; v_call: TRBV5-1; clone_size: NA; cdr3_nt: TGCGCCAGCAGTAAGACAGGGGAGGACGAGCAGTACTTC; cdr3_aa: CASSKTGEDEQYF
j_call: TRBJ2-3; d_call: TRBD2; v_call: TRBV20-1; clone_size: NA; cdr3_nt: TGCAGTGCTAGTGCCACTAGCGAGGGCACAGATACGCAGTATTTT; cdr3_aa: CSASATSEGTDTQYF
j_call: TRBJ2-3; d_call: NA; v_call: TRBV2; clone_size: once; cdr3_nt: TGTGCCAGCAGTGAGACACCCACAGATACGCAGTATTTT; cdr3_aa: CASSETPTDTQYF
j_call: TRBJ1-6; d_call: NA; v_call: TRBV2; clone_size: few; cdr3_nt: TGTGCCAGCAGGGTTGACTTATCACCCCTCCACTTT; cdr3_aa: CASRVDLSPLHF
j_call: TRBJ2-2; d_call: TRBD1; v_call: TRBV7-2; clone_size: NA; cdr3_nt: TGTGCCAGCAGCAAGGACAGGGGATTCGTCAGCGGGGAGCTGTTTTTT; cdr3_aa: CASSKDRGFVSGELFF
j_call: TRBJ2-1; d_call: TRBD2; v_call: TRBV20-1; clone_size: NA; cdr3_nt: TGCAGTGCTAGTGCCCGTGAGAGAGCGGGGGGCATGGTCGATGAGCAGTTCTTC; cdr3_aa: CSASARERAGGMVDEQFF
j_call: TRBJ1-1; d_call: NA; v_call: TRBV18; clone_size: NA; cdr3_nt: TGTGCCAGCTCACCTATCCGCACTGAAGCTTTCTTT; cdr3_aa: CASSPIRTEAFF
j_call: TRBJ2-5; d_call: NA; v_call: TRBV5-1; clone_size: NA; cdr3_nt: TGCGCCAGCAGGGCCGGGAACCAAGAGACCCAGTACTTC; cdr3_aa: CASRAGNQETQYF
j_call: TRBJ2-3; d_call: TRBD2; v_call: TRBV6-2/TRBV6-3; clone_size: once; cdr3_nt: TGTGCCAGCAGTACCCGCGGGGGTGGCACAGATACGCAGTATTTT; cdr3_aa: CASSTRGGGTDTQYF
j_call: TRBJ2-1; d_call: NA; v_call: TRBV30; clone_size: NA; cdr3_nt: TGTGCCTGGAGCAGGGCCTCCTACAATGAGCAGTTCTTC; cdr3_aa: CAWSRASYNEQFF
j_call: TRBJ2-6; d_call: NA; v_call: TRBV5-6; clone_size: NA; cdr3_nt: TGTGCCAGCAGCTTGGCAGGGTCCATCTCTGGGGCCAACGTCCTGACTTTC; cdr3_aa: CASSLAGSISGANVLTF
j_call: TRBJ1-6; d_call: NA; v_call: TRBV7-2; clone_size: few; cdr3_nt: TGTGCCAGCAGCTTATCCGGCTCCTATAATTCACCCCTCCACTTT; cdr3_aa: CASSLSGSYNSPLHF
j_call: TRBJ1-1; d_call: NA; v_call: TRBV5-6; clone_size: NA; cdr3_nt: TGTGCCAGCAGCTTGCAGTTGGGCAGGGTGGCTTTCTTT; cdr3_aa: CASSLQLGRVAFF
j_call: TRBJ1-1; d_call: TRBD1; v_call: TRBV30; clone_size: NA; cdr3_nt: TGTGCCTGGAGAAAGTGGGAGAAGCAGGGGGCCACTGAAGCTTTCTTT; cdr3_aa: CAWRKWEKQGATEAFF
j_call: TRBJ1-1; d_call: TRBD1; v_call: TRBV6-9; clone_size: NA; cdr3_nt: TGTGCCAGCAGTTATGAGGGGGCGAACACTGAAGCTTTCTTT; cdr3_aa: CASSYEGANTEAFF
j_call: TRBJ2-5; d_call: TRBD2; v_call: TRBV24-1; clone_size: NA; cdr3_nt: TGTGCCACCAGTGATTCCCTCGAGGCTAGCGGTCTTTTCCAAGAGACCCAGTACTTC; cdr3_aa: CATSDSLEASGLFQETQYF
j_call: TRBJ2-5; d_call: TRBD2; v_call: TRBV13; clone_size: NA; cdr3_nt: TGTGCCAGCAGCTCTATCTCTAGCGGGGGGCTGGAGACCCAGTACTTC; cdr3_aa: CASSSISSGGLETQYF
j_call: TRBJ2-7; d_call: NA; v_call: TRBV27; clone_size: NA; cdr3_nt: TGTGCCAGCAGTTTATCGAGGGCGGGAATCTCCTACGAGCAGTACTTC; cdr3_aa: CASSLSRAGISYEQYF
j_call: TRBJ1-2; d_call: TRBD1; v_call: TRBV5-1; clone_size: NA; cdr3_nt: TGCGCCAGCAGCTTGGCCGGGACAGGGTATGGCTACACCTTC; cdr3_aa: CASSLAGTGYGYTF
j_call: TRBJ1-1; d_call: NA; v_call: TRBV5-1; clone_size: NA; cdr3_nt: TGCGCCAGCAGGGCGGGCACTGAAGCTTTCTTT; cdr3_aa: CASRAGTEAFF
j_call: TRBJ1-5; d_call: NA; v_call: TRBV7-2; clone_size: NA; cdr3_nt: TGTGCCAGCAGCGATACACGGGATCAGCCCCAGCATTTT; cdr3_aa: CASSDTRDQPQHF
j_call: TRBJ1-3; d_call: NA; v_call: TRBV18; clone_size: NA; cdr3_nt: TGTGCCAGCTCACCAACACGGGGAGTCTCTGGAAACACCATATATTTT; cdr3_aa: CASSPTRGVSGNTIYF
j_call: TRBJ2-1; d_call: TRBD1; v_call: TRBV4-2; clone_size: NA; cdr3_nt: TGTGCCAGCAGCCCAGCAGGGGGCTCGGGTGAGCAGTTCTTC; cdr3_aa: CASSPAGGSGEQFF
j_call: TRBJ1-2; d_call: NA; v_call: TRBV7-2; clone_size: NA; cdr3_nt: TGTGCCAGCAGCTTAGGTACTAACTATGGCTACACCTTC; cdr3_aa: CASSLGTNYGYTF
j_call: TRBJ2-2; d_call: TRBD1; v_call: TRBV5-6; clone_size: NA; cdr3_nt: TGTGCCAGCAGCTTGGCCGGCAGGGGGTCGGCGACCGGGGAGCTGTTTTTT; cdr3_aa: CASSLAGRGSATGELFF